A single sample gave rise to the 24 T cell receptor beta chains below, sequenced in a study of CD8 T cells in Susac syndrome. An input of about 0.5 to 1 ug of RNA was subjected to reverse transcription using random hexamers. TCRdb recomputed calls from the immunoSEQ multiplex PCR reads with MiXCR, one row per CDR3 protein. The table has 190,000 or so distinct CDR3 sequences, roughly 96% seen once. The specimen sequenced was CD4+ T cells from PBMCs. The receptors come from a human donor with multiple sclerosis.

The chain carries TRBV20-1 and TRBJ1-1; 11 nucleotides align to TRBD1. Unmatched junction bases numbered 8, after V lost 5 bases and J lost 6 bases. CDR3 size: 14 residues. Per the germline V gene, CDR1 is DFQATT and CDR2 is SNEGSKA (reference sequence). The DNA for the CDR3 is TGCAGTGCTTCCCGGACAGGGGGCGTATCTGAAGCTTTCTTT. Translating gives CSASRTGGVSEAFF.

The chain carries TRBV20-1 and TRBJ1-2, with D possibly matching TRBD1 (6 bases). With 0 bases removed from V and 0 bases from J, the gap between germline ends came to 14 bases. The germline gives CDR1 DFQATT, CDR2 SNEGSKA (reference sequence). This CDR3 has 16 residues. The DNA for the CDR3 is TGCAGTGCTAGAGAGGGGGCGGATAATCCTAACTATGGCTACACCTTC. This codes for CSAREGADNPNYGYTF.

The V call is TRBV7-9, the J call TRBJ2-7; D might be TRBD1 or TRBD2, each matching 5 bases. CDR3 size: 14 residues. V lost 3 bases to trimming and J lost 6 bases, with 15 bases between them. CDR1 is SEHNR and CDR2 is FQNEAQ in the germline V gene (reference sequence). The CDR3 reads CASSLRQGRGEQYF. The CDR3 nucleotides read TGTGCCAGCAGCTTGCGGCAGGGCCGGGGCGAGCAGTACTTC.

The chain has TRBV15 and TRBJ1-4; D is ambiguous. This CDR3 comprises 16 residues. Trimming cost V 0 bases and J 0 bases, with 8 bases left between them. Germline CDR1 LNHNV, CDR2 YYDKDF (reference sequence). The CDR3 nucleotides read TGTGCCACCAGCAGAGATTCCCGAGCAACTAATGAAAAACTGTTTTTT. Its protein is CATSRDSRATNEKLFF. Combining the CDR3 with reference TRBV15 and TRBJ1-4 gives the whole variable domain DAMVIQNPRYQVTQFGKPVTLSCSQTLNHNVMYWYQQKSSQAPKLLFHYYDKDFNNEADTPDNFQSRRPNTSFCFLDIRSPGLGDTAMYLCATSRDSRATNEKLFFGSGTQLSVL.

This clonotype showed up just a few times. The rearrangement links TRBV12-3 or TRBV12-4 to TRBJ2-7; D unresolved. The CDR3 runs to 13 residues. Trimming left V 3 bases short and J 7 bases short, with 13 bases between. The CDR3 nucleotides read TGTGCCAGCAGTTTGTCTCTAGTGGGGGAGCAGTACTTC. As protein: CASSLSLVGEQYF.

The CDR3 DNA is TGCAGTGCTAAGGACGGCACCCTGTCAGATACGCAGTATTTT. As protein: CSAKDGTLSDTQYF. V usage is TRBV20-1 and J usage is TRBJ2-3; D remains ambiguous. CDR1 DFQATT and CDR2 SNEGSKA come from the germline V gene (reference sequence). V lost 4 bases and J lost 4, with 15 bases in between. The CDR3 sequence is 14 residues long.

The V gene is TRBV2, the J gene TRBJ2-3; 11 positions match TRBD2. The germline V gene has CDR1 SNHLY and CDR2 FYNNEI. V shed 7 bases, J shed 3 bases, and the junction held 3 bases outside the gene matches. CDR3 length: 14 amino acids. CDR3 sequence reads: CASTSGRRTDTQYF. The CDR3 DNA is TGTGCCAGCACTAGCGGGAGGAGAACAGATACGCAGTATTTT.

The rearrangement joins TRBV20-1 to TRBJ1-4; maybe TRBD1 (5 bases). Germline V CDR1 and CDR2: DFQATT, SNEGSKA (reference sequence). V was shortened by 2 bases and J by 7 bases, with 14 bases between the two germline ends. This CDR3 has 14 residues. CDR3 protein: CSARPGPALEKLFF. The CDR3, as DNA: TGCAGTGCTAGACCGGGGCCCGCCCTTGAAAAACTGTTTTTT.

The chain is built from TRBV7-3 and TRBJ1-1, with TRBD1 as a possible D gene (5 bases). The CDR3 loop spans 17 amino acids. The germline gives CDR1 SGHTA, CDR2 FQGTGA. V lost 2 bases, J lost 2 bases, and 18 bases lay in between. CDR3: CASSLGIGGIPNTEAFF. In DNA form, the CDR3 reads TGTGCCAGCAGCTTAGGTATCGGGGGGATACCCAACACTGAAGCTTTCTTT.

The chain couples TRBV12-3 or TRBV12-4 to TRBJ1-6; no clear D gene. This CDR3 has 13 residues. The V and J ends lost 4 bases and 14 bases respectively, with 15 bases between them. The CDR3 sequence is CASSSVPNRSLHF. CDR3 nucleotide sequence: TGTGCCAGCAGTTCGGTCCCGAATAGATCCCTCCACTTT.

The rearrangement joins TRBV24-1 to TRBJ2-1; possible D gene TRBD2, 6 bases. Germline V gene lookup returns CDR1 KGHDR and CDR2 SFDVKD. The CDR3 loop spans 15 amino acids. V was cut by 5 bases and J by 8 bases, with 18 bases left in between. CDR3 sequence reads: CATSGSSAREYEQFF. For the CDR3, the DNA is TGTGCCACCAGTGGTTCTAGCGCTAGGGAATATGAGCAGTTCTTC.

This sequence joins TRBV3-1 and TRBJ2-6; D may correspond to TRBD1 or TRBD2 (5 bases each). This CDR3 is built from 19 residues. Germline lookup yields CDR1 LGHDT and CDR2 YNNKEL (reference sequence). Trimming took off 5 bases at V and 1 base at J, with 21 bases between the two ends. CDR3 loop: CASSSDTGTSYSGANVLTF. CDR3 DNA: TGTGCCAGCAGCTCTGACACCGGGACGAGTTATTCTGGGGCCAACGTCCTGACTTTC.

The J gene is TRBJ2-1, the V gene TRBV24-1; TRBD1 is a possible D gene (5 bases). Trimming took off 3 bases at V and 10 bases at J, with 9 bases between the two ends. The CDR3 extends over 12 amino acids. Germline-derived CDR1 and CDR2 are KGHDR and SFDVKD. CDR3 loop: CATSDQGSEQFF. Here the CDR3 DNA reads TGTGCCACCAGTGATCAGGGCTCCGAGCAGTTCTTC.

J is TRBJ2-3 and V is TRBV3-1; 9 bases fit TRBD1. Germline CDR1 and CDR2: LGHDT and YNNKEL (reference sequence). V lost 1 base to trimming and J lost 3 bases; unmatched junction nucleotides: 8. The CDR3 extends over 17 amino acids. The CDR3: CASSQGGQGRRTDTQYF. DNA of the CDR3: TGTGCCAGCAGCCAAGGGGGACAGGGCCGAAGGACAGATACGCAGTATTTT.

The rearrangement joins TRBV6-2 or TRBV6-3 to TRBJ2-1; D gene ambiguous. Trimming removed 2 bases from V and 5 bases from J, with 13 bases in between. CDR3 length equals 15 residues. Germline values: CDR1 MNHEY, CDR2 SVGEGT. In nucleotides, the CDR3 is TGTGCCAGCAGTTACGAGGCGCAACTGAACAATGAGCAGTTCTTC. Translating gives CASSYEAQLNNEQFF.

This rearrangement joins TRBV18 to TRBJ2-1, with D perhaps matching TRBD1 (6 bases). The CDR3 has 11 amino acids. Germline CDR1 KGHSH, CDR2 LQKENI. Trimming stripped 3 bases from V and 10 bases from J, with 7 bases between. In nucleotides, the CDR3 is TGTGCCAGCTCACCTGACAGGGAGCAGTTCTTC. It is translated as CASSPDREQFF.

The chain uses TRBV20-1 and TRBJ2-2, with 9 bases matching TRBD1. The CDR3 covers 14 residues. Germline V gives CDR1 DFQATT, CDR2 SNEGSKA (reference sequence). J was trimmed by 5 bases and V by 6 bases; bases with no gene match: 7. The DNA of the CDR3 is TGCAGTGCCCTTTCCGGGACAGGGACCGGGGAGCTGTTTTTT. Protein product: CSALSGTGTGELFF.

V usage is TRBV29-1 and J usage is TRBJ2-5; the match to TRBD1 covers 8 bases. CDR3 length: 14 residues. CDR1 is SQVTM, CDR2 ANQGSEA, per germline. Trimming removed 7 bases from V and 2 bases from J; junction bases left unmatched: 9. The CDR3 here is CSGAGTGSQETQYF. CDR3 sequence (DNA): TGCAGCGGTGCAGGGACAGGATCTCAAGAGACCCAGTACTTC.

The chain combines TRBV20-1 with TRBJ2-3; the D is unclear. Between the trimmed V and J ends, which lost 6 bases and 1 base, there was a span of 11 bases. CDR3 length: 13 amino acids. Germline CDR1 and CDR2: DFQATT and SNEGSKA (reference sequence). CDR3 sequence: CSAYVSGTDTQYF. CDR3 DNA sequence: TGCAGTGCGTATGTATCTGGCACAGATACGCAGTATTTT.

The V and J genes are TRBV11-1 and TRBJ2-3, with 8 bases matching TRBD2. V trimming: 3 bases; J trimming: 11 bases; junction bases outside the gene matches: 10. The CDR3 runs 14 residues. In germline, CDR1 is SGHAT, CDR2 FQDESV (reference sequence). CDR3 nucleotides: TGTGCCAGCAGCTTCACACGGGGGGGCCTTAAGCAGTATTTT. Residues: CASSFTRGGLKQYF.

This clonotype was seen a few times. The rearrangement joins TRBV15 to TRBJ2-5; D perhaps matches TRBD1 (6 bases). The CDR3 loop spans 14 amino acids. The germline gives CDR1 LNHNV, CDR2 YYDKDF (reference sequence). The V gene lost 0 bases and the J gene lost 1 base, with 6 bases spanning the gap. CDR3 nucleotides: TGTGCCACCAGCAGAGAAGGGGGCCAAGAGACCCAGTACTTC. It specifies CATSREGGQETQYF. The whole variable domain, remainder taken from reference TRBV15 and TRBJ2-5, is DAMVIQNPRYQVTQFGKPVTLSCSQTLNHNVMYWYQQKSSQAPKLLFHYYDKDFNNEADTPDNFQSRRPNTSFCFLDIRSPGLGDTAMYLCATSREGGQETQYFGPGTRLLVL.

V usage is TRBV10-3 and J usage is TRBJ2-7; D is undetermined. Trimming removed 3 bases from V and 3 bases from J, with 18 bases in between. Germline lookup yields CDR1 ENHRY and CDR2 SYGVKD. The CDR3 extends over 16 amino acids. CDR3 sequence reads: CAISDATSSAGYEQYF. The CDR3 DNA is TGTGCCATCAGTGATGCGACCTCGTCAGCCGGCTACGAGCAGTACTTC.

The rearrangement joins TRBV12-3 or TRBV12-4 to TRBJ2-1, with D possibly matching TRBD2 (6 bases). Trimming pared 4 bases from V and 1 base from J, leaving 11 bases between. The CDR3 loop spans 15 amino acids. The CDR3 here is CASSSGTFSYNEQFF. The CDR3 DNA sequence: TGTGCCAGCAGTTCCGGGACTTTTTCCTACAATGAGCAGTTCTTC.

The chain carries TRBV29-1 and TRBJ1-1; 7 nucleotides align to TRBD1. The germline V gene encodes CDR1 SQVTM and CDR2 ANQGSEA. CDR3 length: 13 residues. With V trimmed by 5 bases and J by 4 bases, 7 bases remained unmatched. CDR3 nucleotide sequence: TGCAGCGTTAATCCAGGGACAGCCACTGAAGCTTTCTTT. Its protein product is CSVNPGTATEAFF.